A single sample is the source of the 11 T cell receptor beta chains below, sequenced in a study of T cells after yellow fever vaccination. TCRdb used MiXCR to reprocess the 5' RACE reads, holding one entry per CDR3 protein. The sample carries a few hundred thousand distinct CDR3 sequences, 2.5% to 3.5% recorded once. The sample in question was CD4+ T cells sorted from PBMCs, obtained 10 days after the yellow fever booster vaccination. The source of these receptors is a man aged 18 to 29 who received the YFV17D yellow fever vaccine.

The J gene is TRBJ2-1, the V gene TRBV9; D remains unclear. The V end was cut by 0 bases, the J end by 0 bases, with 10 bases between. CDR3 length equals 16 residues. CDR1 is SGDLS, CDR2 YYNGEE, per germline. CDR3 DNA sequence: TGTGCCAGCAGCGTAGGGTTCGGGCGCTCCTACAATGAGCAGTTCTTC. Translated, it gives CASSVGFGRSYNEQFF.

This clonotype was detected many times. The CDR3 region has the DNA TGTGCCAGCAGTTCCGGGACATCCGGATATACTAAGGCTTTCTTT. It is translated as CASSSGTSGYTKAFF. The chain is built from TRBV12-3 or TRBV12-4 and TRBJ1-1, with TRBD1 as a possible D gene (6 bases). Trimming removed 4 bases at V and 11 bases at J, with 23 bases between. The CDR3 runs to 15 residues.

This chain connects TRBV7-3 to TRBJ2-1; 8 nucleotides match TRBD1. J was trimmed by 8 bases and V by 5 bases; bases with no gene match: 8. The germline V gene has CDR1 SGHTA and CDR2 FQGTGA. This CDR3 comprises 14 residues. CDR3 amino acids: CASSPGQGRDEQFF. CDR3 DNA sequence: TGTGCCAGCAGCCCCGGACAGGGCCGGGATGAGCAGTTCTTC.

The V gene is TRBV10-3, the J gene TRBJ2-4, with D possibly being TRBD2 (6 bases). The CDR3 covers 16 residues. CDR1 is ENHRY and CDR2 is SYGVKD in the germline V gene. V gave up 0 bases and J gave up 5 bases, with 14 bases separating them. In DNA, the CDR3 is TGTGCCATCAGTGAGTCGCGGGAAGTGATCCAAAACATTCAGTACTTC. Translation gives CAISESREVIQNIQYF.

The chain employs TRBV4-3 and TRBJ1-6; 8 bases are a match to TRBD1. This CDR3 comprises 15 residues. CDR1 is LGHNA and CDR2 is YSLEER in the germline V gene. The V gene end was trimmed by 0 bases and the J gene end by 9 bases; junction bases not matched to a gene: 4. The CDR3 protein is CASSQETGAGSPLHF. The DNA of the CDR3 is TGCGCCAGCAGCCAAGAGACAGGGGCGGGTTCACCCCTCCACTTT.

This clonotype was detected a few times. V usage is TRBV7-2 and J usage is TRBJ2-3, with D hard to call. This CDR3 region has 14 residues. The germline V gene has CDR1 SGHTA and CDR2 FQGNSA. With 5 bases removed from V and 2 bases from J, the gap between germline ends came to 11 bases. The CDR3 loop is CASSQDRLTDTQYF. CDR3 nucleotides: TGTGCCAGCAGCCAGGACCGACTCACAGATACGCAGTATTTT.

This sequence joins TRBV20-1 and TRBJ1-1; no reliable D call. CDR3 size: 14 residues. V lost 3 bases, J lost 2 bases, and 13 bases lay in between. Germline CDR1 is DFQATT and CDR2 is SNEGSKA (reference sequence). The CDR3 nucleotides read TGCAGTGCTAGCAAGGAAGGGCCTAACACTGAAGCTTTCTTT. Amino acids: CSASKEGPNTEAFF.

With regard to this clonotype: One end of the junction fails to match germline, which may point to a read error. This sequence joins TRBV4-1 and TRBJ2-1; 8 nucleotides align to TRBD1. The CDR3 is 13 amino acids. Germline CDR1 MGHRA, CDR2 YSYEKL. The CDR3 sequence is CASSHGDGQGLLF. The CDR3, as DNA: TGCGCCAGCAGCCATGGAGATGGACAGGGTTTGCTCTTC.

This chain joins TRBV7-2 and TRBJ2-3, with D possibly matching TRBD2 (5 bases). V lost 5 bases and J 7 bases, leaving 16 bases between the germline ends. The germline CDR1 and CDR2 sequences are SGHTA and FQGNSA. This CDR3 comprises 14 residues. The CDR3 sequence is CASSPTRAGNTQYF. As DNA, the CDR3 is TGTGCCAGCAGCCCGACGAGGGCGGGCAATACGCAGTATTTT.

At least ten counts were recorded for this clonotype. The chain has TRBV5-1 and TRBJ2-2; the D gene could be TRBD1 or TRBD2 (6 bases each). V was clipped by 6 bases and J by 0 bases, with 12 bases between them. Germline V lookup: CDR1 SGHRS, CDR2 YFSETQ. This CDR3 comprises 15 residues. This CDR3 is CASKSGDTNTGELFF. The CDR3 DNA is TGCGCCAGCAAGTCGGGGGACACGAACACCGGGGAGCTGTTTTTT.

Only a few counts were recorded for this clonotype. The chain couples TRBV9 to TRBJ1-1; D might be TRBD1 (5 bases). CDR1 SGDLS and CDR2 YYNGEE come from the germline V gene. Trimming took off 6 bases at V and 0 bases at J, with 12 bases between the two ends. CDR3 length: 14 residues. CDR3 nucleotides: TGTGCCAGCACTCTCGGGGCCGTGAACACTGAAGCTTTCTTT. It is translated as CASTLGAVNTEAFF.